There are many counts of the clone carrying this T cell receptor beta chain. The sample is drawn from a study of T cell repertoires in cytomegalovirus infection. TCRdb re-analysed the reads in MiXCR, keeping a single row per CDR3 protein. The sample holds approximately 630,000 distinct CDR3 sequences, roughly 24% seen once. V lost 0 bases, J lost 2 bases, and 7 bases stayed unmatched. Germline V CDR1 and CDR2: SGHVS, FQNEAQ. The CDR3 extends over 17 amino acids. Sequencing was performed on CD8+ T cells from PBMCs. This rearrangement joins TRBV7-8 to TRBJ2-3; 8 nucleotides match TRBD2. The receptor was derived from a human donor in good health (CMV status not recorded). Some clones in this sample may be carry-over from other donors' samples. For the CDR3, the DNA is TGTGCCAGCAGCTTAGCTTCACTAGCGGAGATCACAGATACGCAGTATTTT. Protein sequence: CASSLASLAEITDTQYF.